The 16 T cell receptor beta chains presented below share a single source sample, sequenced in a study of shared clonotypes between healthy human individuals. Naive CD8 cells lacked CD45RO, underwent positive selection for CCR7 and left out terminally differentiated effector memory CD45RA+ cells. Assay used: immunoSEQ multiplex PCR; TCRdb lists only in-frame clones, some missing. Among under 850,000 clones listed, around 93% were seen once. Material: naive CD8+ T cells sorted from blood. These receptor sequences come from a man between 25 and 39 years old in good health.

This clone showed up just once. This chain's CDR3 is CASSVSPREQYF. CDR3 sequence (DNA): TGTGCCAGCAGCGTGTCCCCTCGGGAGCAGTACTTC. This chain connects TRBV7-2 to TRBJ2-7; D uncertain. Deletions cut 5 bases from V and 7 bases from J, with 12 bases between. The CDR3 totals 12 residues. Per the germline V gene, CDR1 is SGHTA and CDR2 is FQGNSA.

The count of this clone is one. This rearrangement joins TRBV30 to TRBJ1-1; no firm D call. This CDR3 is 13 amino acids long. Germline-derived CDR1 and CDR2 are GTSNPN and SVGIG (reference sequence). V lost 4 bases to trimming and J lost 0 bases, with 9 bases between them. This CDR3 is CAWTAVMNTEAFF. Written as DNA, the CDR3 is TGTGCCTGGACGGCAGTCATGAACACTGAAGCTTTCTTT.

This clone showed up just once. The chain couples TRBV5-6 to TRBJ1-1, with 7 positions matching TRBD1. The trim removed 6 bases at V and 5 bases at J, leaving 10 bases unmatched. The CDR3 runs to 14 residues. CDR1 is SGHDT and CDR2 is YYEEEE in the germline V gene. CDR3: CASNPGQILTEAFF. The CDR3 DNA reads TGTGCCAGCAACCCGGGACAGATTTTGACTGAAGCTTTCTTT.

V gene TRBV7-9 combines with J gene TRBJ2-7; 7 bases map to TRBD2. The germline V gene has CDR1 SEHNR and CDR2 FQNEAQ (reference sequence). This CDR3 has 16 amino acids. J lost 2 bases, V lost 3 bases, and 10 bases had no gene match. This CDR3 is CASSFIGGKFPYEQYF. CDR3 DNA: TGTGCCAGCAGCTTTATCGGGGGGAAGTTCCCCTACGAGCAGTACTTC.

The genes are TRBV4-1 and TRBJ2-7; 9 bases map to TRBD2. This CDR3 spans 21 amino acids. Germline assignment: CDR1 MGHRA and CDR2 YSYEKL. V gave up 4 bases and J gave up 0 bases; unmatched junction bases: 22. CDR3 bases: TGCGCCAGCAGCCCTCCTTTTGACTGGGCTAGCGGGACTAAAAGCTCCTACGAGCAGTACTTC. Its protein product is CASSPPFDWASGTKSSYEQYF.

The rearrangement links TRBV29-1 to TRBJ2-1, with 12 positions matching TRBD2. The germline V gene has CDR1 SQVTM and CDR2 ANQGSEA. With 2 bases clipped from V and 4 bases from J, the junction kept 15 bases outside the gene matches. The CDR3 sequence is 19 residues long. The CDR3 loop is CSVELGGALAGGIYNEQFF. Here the CDR3 DNA reads TGCAGCGTTGAATTAGGGGGGGCCCTAGCGGGAGGGATTTACAATGAGCAGTTCTTC.

The rearrangement joins TRBV7-8 to TRBJ2-2; D ambiguous. Trimming shortened V by 8 bases and J by 0 bases, and 22 bases separated the two germline ends. From germline, CDR1 is SGHVS and CDR2 FQNEAQ. The CDR3 extends over 18 amino acids. DNA for the CDR3: TGTGCCAGCGGCTATGAGTCCGCACAATCTACGAACACCGGGGAGCTGTTTTTT. It yields the protein CASGYESAQSTNTGELFF.

The J gene is TRBJ1-2, the V gene TRBV9; no reliable D call. V lost 4 bases and J 4 bases, leaving 8 bases between the germline ends. Germline CDR1 and CDR2: SGDLS and YYNGEE. The CDR3 has 12 amino acids. The CDR3 bases are TGTGCCAGCAGCACCCTTGCCTATGGCTACACCTTC. It yields the protein CASSTLAYGYTF.

This chain joins TRBV19 and TRBJ2-1; 7 nucleotides agree with TRBD2. CDR1 is LNHDA and CDR2 is SQIVND in the germline V gene (reference sequence). The length of the CDR3 is 16 residues. Trimming took 3 bases from V and 5 from J; bases not matched to a gene: 10. CDR3 region: CASSITLLASNNEQFF. The DNA for the CDR3 is TGTGCCAGTAGTATCACTTTACTAGCGTCTAACAATGAGCAGTTCTTC.

This chain uses TRBV2 with TRBJ2-7, with 13 bases that match TRBD2. CDR3 length equals 19 residues. The germline V gene encodes CDR1 SNHLY and CDR2 FYNNEI. The V segment lost 3 bases and the J segment 0 bases; nucleotides outside the gene matches: 11. The CDR3 spells CASSDGLAGDWGNSYEQYF. The CDR3 DNA reads TGTGCCAGCAGTGATGGACTAGCGGGAGATTGGGGAAACTCCTACGAGCAGTACTTC.

J is TRBJ2-3 and V is TRBV30; 11 bases are a match to TRBD1. This CDR3 contains 15 residues. CDR1 is GTSNPN, CDR2 SVGIG, per germline (reference sequence). J gave up 5 bases and V 0 bases, and 4 bases lay outside the gene matches. As DNA, the CDR3 is TGTGCCTGGAGTGTAGGACAGGGGGCGGAAGATACGCAGTATTTT. It codes for CAWSVGQGAEDTQYF.

This chain uses TRBV7-9 with TRBJ2-7; TRBD2 aligns across 7 bases. From germline, CDR1 is SEHNR and CDR2 FQNEAQ (reference sequence). After removal of 5 bases from V and 2 bases from J, the junction contained 15 bases not matched to a gene. The CDR3 length is 17 residues. The CDR3 here is CASSPHQSGIRPYEQYF. CDR3 bases: TGTGCCAGCAGCCCCCACCAGAGCGGGATCCGTCCCTACGAGCAGTACTTC. Filled out from reference TRBV7-9 and TRBJ2-7, the complete variable domain reads DTGVSQNPRHKITKRGQNVTFRCDPISEHNRLYWYRQTLGQGPEFLTYFQNEAQLEKSRLLSDRFSAERPKGSFSTLEIQRTEQGDSAMYLCASSPHQSGIRPYEQYFGPGTRLTVT.

J is TRBJ2-3 and V is TRBV28; 9 bases match TRBD2. V lost 10 bases, J lost 3 bases, and 11 bases stayed unmatched. The germline V gene encodes CDR1 MDHEN and CDR2 SYDVKM. This CDR3 comprises 15 residues. The CDR3 reads CAIRTSVYFTDTQYF. CDR3 DNA: TGTGCCATCAGGACTAGCGTTTACTTTACAGATACGCAGTATTTT.

The chain is built from TRBV9 and TRBJ2-3, with D tentatively TRBD2 (6 bases). CDR3 length: 13 amino acids. CDR1 is SGDLS and CDR2 is YYNGEE in the germline V gene. Trimming cost V 4 bases and J 4 bases, with 10 bases left between them. CDR3 residues: CASSQPGADTQYF. The CDR3 DNA is TGTGCCAGCAGCCAGCCGGGAGCAGATACGCAGTATTTT.

The J gene is TRBJ2-1, the V gene TRBV6-1, with 14 bases identical to TRBD2. With V trimmed by 6 bases and J by 7 bases, 2 bases remained unmatched. This CDR3 is 14 amino acids long. CDR1 is MNHNS, CDR2 SASEGT, per germline. CDR3 sequence reads: CASRWTSGRNEQFF. The CDR3 DNA reads as TGTGCCAGCAGATGGACTAGCGGGAGGAATGAGCAGTTCTTC.

The chain's CDR3 is CASSWDYYEQYF. CDR3 nucleotides: TGTGCCAGCAGTTGGGACTACTACGAGCAGTACTTC. This chain joins TRBV2 and TRBJ2-7, with 7 bases lining up with TRBD2. J gave up 3 bases and V 5 bases, and 1 base lay outside the gene matches. The CDR3 has 12 residues. Germline V CDR1 and CDR2: SNHLY, FYNNEI. Complete variable domain (other parts from reference TRBV2 and TRBJ2-7): EPEVTQTPSHQVTQMGQEVILRCVPISNHLYFYWYRQILGQKVEFLVSFYNNEISEKSEIFDDQFSVERPDGSNFTLKIRSTKLEDSAMYFCASSWDYYEQYFGPGTRLTVT.